This paragraph reports one TCR beta chain. Its antigen is currently unknown. The data stem from a study of chemoradiotherapy in HPV16-positive cancers. J was trimmed by 1 base and V by 2 bases; bases with no gene match: 4. The length of the CDR3 is 15 residues. Germline V gene lookup returns CDR1 MNHNY and CDR2 SVGAGI (reference sequence). Here immunoSEQ multiplex PCR was the method, and the copy in TCRdb shows in-frame clones only, minus some. The profile shows under 15,000 clones, about four fifths of them singletons. The study, taken as a whole, reports: Non-HPV-specific T cells did not expand in tumors during treatment, whereas candidate HPV-specific clones and E7-related motifs did.

The rearrangement links TRBV6-6 to TRBJ1-1; 7 nucleotides agree with TRBD1. Specimen collection occurred from a patient who underwent chemoradiotherapy. The clonotype comes from a human donor with HPV-associated anogenital cancer. CDR3 region: CASSYGDRANTEAFF. DNA for the CDR3: TGTGCCAGCAGTTACGGGGACAGAGCGAACACTGAAGCTTTCTTT.